This TCR beta chain was retrieved from a study of shared clonotypes between healthy human individuals (dated by TCRdb to the early 2020s). General notes on the study: Three men and a couple of women, aged 18 to 49 years, made up the cohort. Different laboratories and diverse techniques were used to prepare libraries and sequence TCR repertoires, to increase sequencing depth and limit assay-specific biases. Per donor, three plates each were used for CD4 naive and CD4 memory, two for CD8 naive, and one for CD8 memory. The study deeply sequenced blood TCR repertoires of 5 or 6 healthy adults to estimate repertoire size and the extent of clonotype sharing between individuals. Leukapheresis yielded between about 0.94 and 9.5 billion PBMCs per donor. Overall results and qualifications from the work: Pairwise subsampling led to the expectation that sequencing depth would affect the degree of clonotype sharing among donors. The small number of donors limited the genetic and exposure-history diversity represented. Rarefaction of sorted-subset datasets indicated incomplete sequencing despite the large sequencing depth. Only blood was sampled, and tissue TCR repertoires likely differ from those in blood. Across a handful of donors, about 4.5% of naive CD4, over 3% of naive CD8, 2.3% of memory CD4, and around 0.4% of memory CD8 clonotypes were shared. Higher generation probabilities were observed for clonotypes shared by all four sorted-subset donors than for non-shared clonotypes. Larger estimated clonotype richness was generally found for naive subsets than for memory subsets.

V ends up 6 bases short and J 6 bases short, with an unmatched junction base count of 11. There are 16 amino acids in the CDR3, from cysteine to phenylalanine inclusive. The sequence is cut down to CDR3 DNA, 48 bases in frame from base 1. CDR1 MNHEY and CDR2 SMNVEV are derived from the germline V gene (reference sequence). Donors were healthy HIV-negative adults with no recently reported acute infections or vaccinations. Only Caucasian adults living in Nashville, Tennessee, USA were represented among the donors. CD8 memory samples were composed of magnetically selected CD45RO+ cells combined with CCR7-negative CD45RA+ effector memory (TemRA) cells. After blood collection by leukapheresis, PBMCs were isolated using Ficoll-Histopaque density gradient centrifugation and then cryopreserved in the vapor phase of liquid nitrogen. Purity and quantity of every magnetically sorted T cell population were checked by analytical flow cytometry. Genomic DNA was isolated from each sorted fraction and quantified by UV absorbance on a Nanodrop 2000c.

TCR CDR3 regions were amplified from genomic DNA by multiplex PCR using the deep immunoSEQ assay. Extracted genomic DNA from each cell subset was distributed evenly across all wells of several immunoSEQ 96-well plates, and each plate was treated as a replicate. Each replicate PCR for sorted subsets received about 210 ng genomic DNA, equal to roughly 30,000 T cell genomes. Purified libraries were measured with a Qubit 3.0 fluorometer, size-checked on a Bioanalyzer 2100, and measured again with the KAPA Library Quantification kit. Every immunoSEQ 96-well plate was sequenced on a dedicated single-read 150-cycle Illumina NextSeq 550 flow cell. As for the authors' bioinformatics: The immunoSEQ output contained only junctional sequences without quality scores, so filtering could not match that applied to full-length reads. To assign V/J genes and CDR3, sequences were annotated using PyIR, a Python wrapper for IgBLAST v1.9, with IMGT germline references. Any read was removed if the V/J assignment was weak (E-value above 1e-6), the CDR3 was missing, or the read contained stop codons, out-of-frame junctions, or ambiguous translated residues. V3J clonotypes were defined as sequences sharing the same inferred V gene, J gene, and CDR3 amino acid sequence. Percentage overlap between repertoires was computed as shared unique clonotypes divided by the size of the smaller repertoire. Repertoire richness was assessed with RTK rarefaction, the Chao1 estimator, and Recon v2.1 estimates of unobserved clonotypes. Generation probabilities were computed with OLGA for all TCRbeta clonotypes obtained by the gDNA method from several donors. TCRdb took this table from immuneACCESS and kept in-frame rearrangements with V and J called. Such tables lack part of the clones; where checked against another copy, unresolved V genes explain under half of the gap, and the rest is unexplained. V and J calls plus clone size are reproduced from that table; the DNA served to infer D and trimming. The sample yields 550,000 to 800,000 clones; 90% were counted once. The biggest ten clones account for approximately 35% of the sample.

Remarks on this clone: Its binding antigen is unknown. No much larger clonotype is one base removed from it; base qualities were not supplied.

This receptor was taken from a man younger than 30 in good health. Some clones in this sample may be carry-over from other donors' samples. Sequencing input: memory CD8+ T cells from PBMCs. This specimen's cell subset or site label, per the study, means: CD45RO+ cells pooled with CCR7-negative TemRA cells. The rearranged segments are TRBV27 and TRBJ2-1, and TRBD2 aligns with 10 junction nucleotides. DNA sequence: TGTGCCAGCAGCCGCAGACTAGCGGGCCCAGGCAATGAGCAGTTCTTC. Its protein is CASSRRLAGPGNEQFF.